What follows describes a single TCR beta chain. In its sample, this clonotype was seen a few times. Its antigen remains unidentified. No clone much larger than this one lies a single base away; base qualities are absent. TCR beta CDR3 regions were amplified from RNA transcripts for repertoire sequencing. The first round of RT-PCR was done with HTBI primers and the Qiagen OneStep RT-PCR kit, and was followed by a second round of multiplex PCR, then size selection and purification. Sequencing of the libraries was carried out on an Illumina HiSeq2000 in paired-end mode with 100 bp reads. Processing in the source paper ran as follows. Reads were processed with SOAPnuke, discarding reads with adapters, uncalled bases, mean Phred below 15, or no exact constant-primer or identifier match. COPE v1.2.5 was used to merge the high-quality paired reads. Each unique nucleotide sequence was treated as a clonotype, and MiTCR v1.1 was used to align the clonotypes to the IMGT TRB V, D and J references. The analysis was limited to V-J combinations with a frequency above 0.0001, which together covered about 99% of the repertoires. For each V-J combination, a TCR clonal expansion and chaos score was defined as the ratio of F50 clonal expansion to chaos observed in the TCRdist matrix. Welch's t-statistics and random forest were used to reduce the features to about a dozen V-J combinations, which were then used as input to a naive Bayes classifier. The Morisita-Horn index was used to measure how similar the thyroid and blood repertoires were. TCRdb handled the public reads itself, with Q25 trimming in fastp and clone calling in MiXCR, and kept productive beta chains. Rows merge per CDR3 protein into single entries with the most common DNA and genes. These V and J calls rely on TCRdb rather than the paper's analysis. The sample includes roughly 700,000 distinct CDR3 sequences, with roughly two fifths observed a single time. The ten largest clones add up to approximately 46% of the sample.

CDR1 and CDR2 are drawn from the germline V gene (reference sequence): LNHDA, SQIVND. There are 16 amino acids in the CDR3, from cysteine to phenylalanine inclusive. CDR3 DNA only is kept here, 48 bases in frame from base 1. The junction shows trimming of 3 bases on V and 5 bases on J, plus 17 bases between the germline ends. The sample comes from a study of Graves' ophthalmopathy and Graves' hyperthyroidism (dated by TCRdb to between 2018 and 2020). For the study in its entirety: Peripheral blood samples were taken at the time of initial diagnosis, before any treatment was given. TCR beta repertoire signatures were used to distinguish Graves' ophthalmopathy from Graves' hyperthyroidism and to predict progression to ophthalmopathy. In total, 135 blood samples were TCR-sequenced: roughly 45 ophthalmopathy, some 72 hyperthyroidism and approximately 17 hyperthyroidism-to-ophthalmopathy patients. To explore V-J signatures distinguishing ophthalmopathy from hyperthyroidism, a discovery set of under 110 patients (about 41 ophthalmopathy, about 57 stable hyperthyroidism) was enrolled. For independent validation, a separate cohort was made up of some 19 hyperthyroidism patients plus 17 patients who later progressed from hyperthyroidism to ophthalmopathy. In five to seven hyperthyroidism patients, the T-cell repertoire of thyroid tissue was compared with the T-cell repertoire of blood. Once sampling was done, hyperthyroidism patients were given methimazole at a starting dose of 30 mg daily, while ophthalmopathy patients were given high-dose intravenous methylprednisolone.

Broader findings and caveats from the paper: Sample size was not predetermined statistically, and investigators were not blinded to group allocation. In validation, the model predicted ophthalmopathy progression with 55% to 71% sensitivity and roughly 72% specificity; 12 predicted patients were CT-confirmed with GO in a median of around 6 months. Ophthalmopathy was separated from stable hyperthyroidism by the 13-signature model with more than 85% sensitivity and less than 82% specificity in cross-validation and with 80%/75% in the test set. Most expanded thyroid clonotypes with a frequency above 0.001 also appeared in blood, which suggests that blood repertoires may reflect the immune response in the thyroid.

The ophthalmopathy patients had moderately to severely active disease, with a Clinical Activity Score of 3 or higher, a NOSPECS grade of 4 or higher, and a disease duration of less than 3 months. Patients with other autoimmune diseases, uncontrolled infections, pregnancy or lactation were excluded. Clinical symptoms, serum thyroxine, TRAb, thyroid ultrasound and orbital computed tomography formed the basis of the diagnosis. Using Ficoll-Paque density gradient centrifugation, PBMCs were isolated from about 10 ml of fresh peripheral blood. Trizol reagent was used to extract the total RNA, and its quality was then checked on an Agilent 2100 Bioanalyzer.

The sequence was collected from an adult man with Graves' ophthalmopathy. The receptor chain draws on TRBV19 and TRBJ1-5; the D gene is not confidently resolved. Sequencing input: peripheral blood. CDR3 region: CASSIGKGSAYQPQHF. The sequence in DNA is TGTGCCAGTAGTATTGGGAAGGGCTCGGCTTATCAGCCCCAGCATTTT.